What follows are 28 T cell receptor beta chains derived from one specimen sequenced in a study of yellow fever vaccine responses in identical twins. TCRdb re-analysed the RT-PCR reads in MiXCR, keeping a single row per CDR3 protein. The table records about 9,100 distinct CDR3 sequences, 80% to 85% of them present only once. The source was T cells from blood (PBMCs), unsorted or a sorted subset (not recorded which), collected before or after yellow fever vaccination (not recorded which). These receptors all come from a woman younger than 35 who received the yellow fever vaccine.

The chain couples TRBV24-1 to TRBJ2-1; no clear D. The CDR3 sequence is 14 residues long. The V and J ends lost 3 bases and 5 bases respectively, with 10 bases between them. Germline CDR1 is KGHDR and CDR2 is SFDVKD. CDR3 in amino acids: CATSDPGTHNEQFF. As DNA, the CDR3 is TGTGCCACCAGTGATCCCGGCACCCACAATGAGCAGTTCTTC.

This sequence joins TRBV13 and TRBJ2-1, with D perhaps TRBD1 (6 bases). The CDR3 consists of 13 residues. Germline V CDR1 and CDR2: PRHDT, FYEKMQ (reference sequence). The ends were cut back, 7 bases at V and 8 bases at J, with 15 bases in the middle. CDR3 DNA: TGTGCCAGCAAGGCCGGGACATTGGATGAGCAGTTCTTC. Protein: CASKAGTLDEQFF.

This rearrangement joins TRBV11-2 to TRBJ1-6, with D unclear. Trimming shortened V by 0 bases and J by 8 bases, and 11 bases separated the two germline ends. Per germline, CDR1 SGHAT and CDR2 FQNNGV. The CDR3 spans 15 residues. This chain's CDR3 is CASSLEARSYSPLHF. The CDR3 nucleotides read TGTGCCAGCAGCTTAGAGGCCAGGAGCTATTCACCCCTCCACTTT.

This clonotype was observed a handful of times. The rearrangement joins TRBV2 to TRBJ1-6; D unresolved. The CDR3 totals 14 residues. Deletions cut 7 bases from V and 0 bases from J, with 7 bases between. In germline, CDR1 is SNHLY, CDR2 FYNNEI. CDR3: CASTASSYNSPLHF. The DNA of the CDR3 is TGTGCCAGCACGGCGAGCTCCTATAATTCACCCCTCCACTTT.

This clonotype has just one count. The chain links TRBV12-3 or TRBV12-4 to TRBJ1-1; D unclear. Between the trimmed V and J ends, which lost 0 bases and 0 bases, there was a span of 8 bases. The CDR3 extends over 15 amino acids. The CDR3 region has the DNA TGTGCCAGCAGTTTAGCTCCCCGTATGAACACTGAAGCTTTCTTT. Translated: CASSLAPRMNTEAFF.

DNA for the CDR3: TGTGCCAGCAGCCGGACAGGGTTGGAGACCCAGTACTTC. Residues: CASSRTGLETQYF. This chain connects TRBV5-4 to TRBJ2-5; 8 bases are shared with TRBD1. The CDR3 length is 13 residues. Germline V lookup: CDR1 SGHNT, CDR2 YYREEE (reference sequence). V shed 4 bases and J 5 bases; nucleotides not matched to a gene: 4.

V usage is TRBV18 and J usage is TRBJ1-5; D is unclear. Trimming pared 4 bases from V and 3 bases from J, leaving 13 bases between. This CDR3 comprises 15 residues. Germline CDR1 and CDR2: KGHSH and LQKENI. The CDR3 nucleotides read TGTGCCAGCTCACGTGCCGAGGCCGTCAATCAGCCCCAGCATTTT. Protein: CASSRAEAVNQPQHF.

The V call is TRBV28, the J call TRBJ1-2; TRBD1 matches 11 bases. This CDR3 has 14 residues. With 2 bases clipped from V and 4 bases from J, the junction kept 0 bases outside the gene matches. Germline CDR1 is MDHEN and CDR2 is SYDVKM. The CDR3 DNA sequence: TGTGCCAGCAGTTTAGGACAGGGGGCCTATGGCTACACCTTC. It specifies CASSLGQGAYGYTF.

The V call is TRBV20-1, the J call TRBJ2-3; 7 nucleotides agree with TRBD1. With V trimmed by 6 bases and J by 6 bases, 6 bases remained unmatched. CDR1 DFQATT and CDR2 SNEGSKA come from the germline V gene (reference sequence). The CDR3 consists of 12 residues. This CDR3 is CSAWMGQDTQYF. CDR3 DNA sequence: TGCAGTGCCTGGATGGGACAGGATACGCAGTATTTT.

The chain joins TRBV10-3 to TRBJ2-5; D not resolved. Trimming took off 2 bases at V and 5 bases at J, with 9 bases between the two ends. The CDR3 has 13 amino acids. CDR1 ENHRY and CDR2 SYGVKD come from the germline V gene. In DNA form, the CDR3 reads TGTGCCATCAGTGAGGAAGTCCAGGAGACCCAGTACTTC. It is translated as CAISEEVQETQYF.

The chain carries TRBV19 and TRBJ1-1; TRBD1 matches at 8 bases. The V segment lost 5 bases and the J segment 3 bases; nucleotides outside the gene matches: 2. Germline V gene lookup returns CDR1 LNHDA and CDR2 SQIVND (reference sequence). CDR3 length equals 13 residues. CDR3 amino acids: CASSYRGDTEAFF. CDR3 nucleotides: TGTGCCAGTAGTTACAGGGGGGACACTGAAGCTTTCTTT. The entire variable domain, with the rest obtained from reference TRBV19 and TRBJ1-1, is as follows: DGGITQSPKYLFRKEGQNVTLSCEQNLNHDAMYWYRQDPGQGLRLIYYSQIVNDFQKGDIAEGYSVSREKKESFPLTVTSAQKNPTAFYLCASSYRGDTEAFFGQGTRLTVV.

The CDR3 DNA reads as TGTGCCAGCAGTGAAGGGGTGACTAGCGGGGACCTACAAGAGACCCAGTACTTC. Its translation is CASSEGVTSGDLQETQYF. The chain combines TRBV2 with TRBJ2-5, with 11 bases that match TRBD2. CDR1 is SNHLY, CDR2 FYNNEI, per germline. This CDR3 is 18 amino acids long. V lost 1 base and J lost 2; bases outside the gene matches: 9.

The chain recombines TRBV13 with TRBJ1-1; 12 positions match TRBD1. Trimming took 10 bases from V and 5 from J; bases not matched to a gene: 8. The CDR3 runs 14 residues. Germline-derived CDR1 and CDR2 are PRHDT and FYEKMQ (reference sequence). CDR3 DNA sequence: TGTGCCACCCGGGACAGGGGGCGTAATACTGAAGCTTTCTTT. Residues: CATRDRGRNTEAFF. Drawing the rest from reference TRBV13 and TRBJ1-1, the complete variable domain is AAGVIQSPRHLIKEKRETATLKCYPIPRHDTVYWYQQGPGQDPQFLISFYEKMQSDKGSIPDRFSAQQFSDYHSELNMSSLELGDSALYFCATRDRGRNTEAFFGQGTRLTVV.

This chain uses TRBV6-1 with TRBJ2-3; D not resolved. The V and J ends lost 2 bases and 0 bases respectively, with 9 bases between them. CDR3 length: 15 amino acids. Germline lookup yields CDR1 MNHNS and CDR2 SASEGT. The CDR3 region is CASSEYQISTDTQYF. The CDR3 nucleotides read TGTGCCAGCAGTGAATACCAGATAAGCACAGATACGCAGTATTTT.

This clonotype was seen more than once but under ten times. This chain joins TRBV11-1 and TRBJ2-1, with TRBD1 identical over 8 bases. Germline V gene sequence: CDR1 SGHAT, CDR2 FQDESV (reference sequence). The CDR3 contains 15 residues. V lost 5 bases to trimming and J lost 2 bases; unmatched junction nucleotides: 5. CDR3 coding DNA: TGTGCCAGCAGCCCTCAGGGGGCGGCCTACAATGAGCAGTTCTTC. Amino acid sequence: CASSPQGAAYNEQFF.

This clonotype appeared a few times. A junction end diverges from the germline sequence, so it may reflect a read error. The chain couples TRBV29-1 to TRBJ2-7, with TRBD1 identical over 8 bases. The CDR3 runs to 13 residues. Germline CDR1 and CDR2: SQVTM and ANQGSEA. In nucleotides, the CDR3 is TGCAGCGCACACAGGGGGACCTCCAACGAGCAGTACTTC. Residues: CSAHRGTSNEQYF.

This clonotype was counted only a few times. The chain couples TRBV20-1 to TRBJ1-1, with D possibly matching TRBD1 (6 bases). Trimming pared 0 bases from V and 4 bases from J, leaving 9 bases between. Germline CDR1 reads DFQATT; CDR2 reads SNEGSKA (reference sequence). The length of the CDR3 is 13 residues. The CDR3 sequence is CSARDLRGTEAFF. CDR3 bases: TGCAGTGCTAGAGATCTCAGGGGCACTGAAGCTTTCTTT.

CDR3 sequence reads: CASSLAQREPFNEQFF. The DNA of the CDR3 is TGTGCCAGCAGCTTAGCCCAGCGGGAGCCCTTTAATGAGCAGTTCTTC. The genes are TRBV7-2 and TRBJ2-1; TRBD2 agrees at 8 bases. Per germline, CDR1 SGHTA and CDR2 FQGNSA. CDR3 length: 16 residues. V lost 0 bases to trimming and J lost 7 bases; unmatched junction nucleotides: 8. Looking up the rest from reference TRBV7-2 and TRBJ2-1 gives the full variable domain: GAGVSQSPSNKVTEKGKDVELRCDPISGHTALYWYRQSLGQGLEFLIYFQGNSAPDKSGLPSDRFSAERTGGSVSTLTIQRTQQEDSAVYLCASSLAQREPFNEQFFGPGTRLTVL.

This clonotype was seen more than once but under ten times. The CDR3 region is CATSDFSTGRLETQYF. CDR3 coding DNA: TGTGCCACCAGTGATTTTTCGACAGGGAGATTGGAGACCCAGTACTTC. The chain carries TRBV24-1 and TRBJ2-5, with 7 positions matching TRBD1. CDR1 and CDR2 from the germline V gene are KGHDR and SFDVKD. Trimming cost V 1 base and J 5 bases; bases outside gene matches: 9. The CDR3 covers 16 residues.

This clonotype was seen a few times. The chain is built from TRBV13 and TRBJ2-7; possibly TRBD2 for D (5 bases). This CDR3 is built from 17 residues. Trimming pared 0 bases from V and 2 bases from J, leaving 17 bases between. Germline V gives CDR1 PRHDT, CDR2 FYEKMQ (reference sequence). The CDR3 DNA reads TGTGCCAGCAGCTTAGGTGTGGCGGGCAGGCTCACCTACGAGCAGTACTTC. Its translation is CASSLGVAGRLTYEQYF.

This clonotype is a singleton in its sample. V usage is TRBV2 and J usage is TRBJ2-5, with TRBD1 as a possible D gene (5 bases). Germline lookup yields CDR1 SNHLY and CDR2 FYNNEI. CDR3 length equals 15 residues. Trimming left V 0 bases short and J 1 base short, with 9 bases between. In nucleotides, the CDR3 is TGTGCCAGCAGTGAAGCTGGGGCCTTCCAAGAGACCCAGTACTTC. It translates to CASSEAGAFQETQYF.

V gene TRBV6-5 combines with J gene TRBJ1-1, with unresolved D. This CDR3 contains 13 residues. The germline V gene encodes CDR1 MNHEY and CDR2 SVGAGI. The V gene lost 0 bases and the J gene lost 10 bases, with 12 bases spanning the gap. In DNA form, the CDR3 reads TGTGCCAGCAGTTACTCTGTGGTATCTGGAGCTTTCTTT. Translated, it gives CASSYSVVSGAFF.

The chain employs TRBV15 and TRBJ2-2, with D unresolved. Trimming removed 0 bases at V and 0 bases at J, with 5 bases between. Germline V lookup: CDR1 LNHNV, CDR2 YYDKDF (reference sequence). The CDR3 is 15 residues long. CDR3 coding DNA: TGTGCCACCAGCAGAGACATGCCGAACACCGGGGAGCTGTTTTTT. Translating gives CATSRDMPNTGELFF.

V and J are TRBV2 and TRBJ1-2, with TRBD1 matching 7 bases. V lost 7 bases and J lost 4; bases outside the gene matches: 6. Germline V gene data show CDR1 as SNHLY and CDR2 as FYNNEI. This CDR3 is 13 amino acids long. This chain's CDR3 is CASKPTGSYGYTF. CDR3 bases: TGTGCCAGCAAACCGACAGGGAGCTATGGCTACACCTTC.

The genes are TRBV28 and TRBJ2-1; 9 bases line up with TRBD2. Germline V lookup: CDR1 MDHEN, CDR2 SYDVKM. V shed 2 bases, J shed 15 bases, and the junction held 8 bases outside the gene matches. CDR3 length: 13 amino acids. CDR3 nucleotide sequence: TGTGCCAGCAGTTTAGCGGGGGGGCCTTTACGGTTCTTC. This sequence encodes CASSLAGGPLRFF. Using reference TRBV28 and TRBJ2-1 for the parts outside the CDR3, the full variable domain is DVKVTQSSRYLVKRTGEKVFLECVQDMDHENMFWYRQDPGLGLRLIYFSYDVKMKEKGDIPEGYSVSREKKERFSLILESASTNQTSMYLCASSLAGGPLRFFGPGTRLTVL.

The chain carries TRBV4-1 and TRBJ2-5, with D possibly TRBD2 on 5 matching bases. The germline CDR1 and CDR2 sequences are MGHRA and YSYEKL. Trimming removed 1 base at V and 5 bases at J, with 14 bases between. There are 15 residues in the CDR3. This CDR3 reads CASSQADGERETQYF. CDR3 DNA: TGCGCCAGCAGCCAAGCGGACGGGGAGAGGGAGACCCAGTACTTC.

The chain employs TRBV15 and TRBJ1-2; 10 nucleotides align to TRBD1. CDR3 length: 14 amino acids. V shed 1 base, J shed 5 bases, and the junction held 1 base outside the gene matches. The germline CDR1 and CDR2 sequences are LNHNV and YYDKDF (reference sequence). DNA for the CDR3: TGTGCCACCAGCAGAGGGGACAGGGGATATGGCTACACCTTC. Translation: CATSRGDRGYGYTF.

The chain employs TRBV12-3 or TRBV12-4 and TRBJ1-5; tentative D call: TRBD1 (6 bases). The CDR3 spans 15 residues. V lost 1 base and J lost 6, with 13 bases in between. CDR3 sequence (DNA): TGTGCCAGCAGTTTAGGTACAGGGATGGGTCAGCCCCAGCATTTT. This translates into CASSLGTGMGQPQHF.